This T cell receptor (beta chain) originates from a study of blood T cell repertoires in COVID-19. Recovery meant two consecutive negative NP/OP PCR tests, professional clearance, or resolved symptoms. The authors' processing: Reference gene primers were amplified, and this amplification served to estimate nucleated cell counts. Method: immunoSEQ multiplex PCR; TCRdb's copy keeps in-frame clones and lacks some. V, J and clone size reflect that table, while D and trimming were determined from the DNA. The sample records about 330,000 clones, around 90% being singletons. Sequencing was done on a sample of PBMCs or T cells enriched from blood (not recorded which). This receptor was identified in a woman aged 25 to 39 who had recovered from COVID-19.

The CDR3 loop reads CASSQALAGGLGEQFF. The CDR3 DNA is TGCGCCAGCAGCCAAGCCCTAGCGGGAGGGTTAGGTGAGCAGTTCTTC. The rearrangement links TRBV4-1 to TRBJ2-1; 12 bases are shared with TRBD2. V shed 1 base, J shed 9 bases, and the junction held 7 bases outside the gene matches. CDR3 length equals 16 residues. Germline V gene lookup returns CDR1 MGHRA and CDR2 YSYEKL.